The 4 T cell receptor beta chains reported below all come from one sample, sequenced in a study of shared clonotypes between healthy human individuals. The protocol was immunoSEQ multiplex PCR, while the TCRdb copy is restricted to in-frame clones and leaves out a portion. This sample has a few million clones, with 80% to 95% found just once. The specimen was naive CD4+ T cells from PBMCs. Subset described: CD45RA+ positively selected. The origin of the receptors is a man aged 18 to 30 in good health. Some clones in this sample may be carry-over from other donors' samples.

The genes are TRBV5-1 and TRBJ1-5, with D perhaps matching TRBD1 (6 bases). The V and J ends lost 3 bases and 2 bases respectively, with 12 bases between them. Per germline, CDR1 SGHRS and CDR2 YFSETQ. CDR3 size: 15 residues. The CDR3 DNA sequence: TGCGCCAGCAGCTCAGGGGAGAGGGGCAATCAGCCCCAGCATTTT. As protein: CASSSGERGNQPQHF.

This clone was observed a handful of times. This chain uses TRBV7-2 with TRBJ1-1; D is unclear. The CDR3 consists of 13 residues. Deletions cut 6 bases from V and 5 bases from J, with 13 bases between. Germline values: CDR1 SGHTA, CDR2 FQGNSA. The CDR3 is CASSQLWRTEAFF. CDR3 nucleotide sequence: TGTGCCAGCAGTCAATTGTGGCGGACTGAAGCTTTCTTT.

This clone was seen just once. The chain uses TRBV27 and TRBJ1-4, with D perhaps matching TRBD1 (6 bases). Deletions cut 5 bases from V and 4 bases from J, with 14 bases between. Germline V gives CDR1 MNHEY, CDR2 SMNVEV (reference sequence). The CDR3 has 15 amino acids. CDR3 nucleotides: TGTGCCAGCAGTCTCCGGGGGGCCCTTAATGAAAAACTGTTTTTT. This sequence encodes CASSLRGALNEKLFF.

Regarding this clone: Other DNA sequences in the sample encode the same CDR3. V gene TRBV5-5 combines with J gene TRBJ2-7, with 10 bases lining up with TRBD1. J was trimmed by 4 bases and V by 0 bases; bases with no gene match: 4. The CDR3 extends over 15 amino acids. Germline lookup yields CDR1 SGHKS and CDR2 YYEKEE (reference sequence). The CDR3 bases are TGTGCCAGCAGCTTGGCCGGGGGACAGGGGTACGAGCAGTACTTC. This codes for CASSLAGGQGYEQYF.